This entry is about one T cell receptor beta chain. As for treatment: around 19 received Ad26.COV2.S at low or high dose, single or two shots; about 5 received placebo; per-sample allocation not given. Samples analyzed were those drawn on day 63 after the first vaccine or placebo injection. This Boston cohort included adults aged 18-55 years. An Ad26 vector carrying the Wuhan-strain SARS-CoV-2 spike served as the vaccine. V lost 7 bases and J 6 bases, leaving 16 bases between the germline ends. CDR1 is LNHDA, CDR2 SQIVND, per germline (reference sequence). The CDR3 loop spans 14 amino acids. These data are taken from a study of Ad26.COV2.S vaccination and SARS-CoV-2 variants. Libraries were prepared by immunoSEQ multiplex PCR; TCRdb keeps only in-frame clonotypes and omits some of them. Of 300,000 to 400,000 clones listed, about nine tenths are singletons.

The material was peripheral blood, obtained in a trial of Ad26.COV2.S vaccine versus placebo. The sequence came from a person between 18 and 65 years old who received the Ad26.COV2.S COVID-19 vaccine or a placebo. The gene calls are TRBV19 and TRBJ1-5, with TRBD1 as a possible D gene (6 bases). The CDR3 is CASTLQGGGQPQHF. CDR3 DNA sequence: TGTGCCAGTACTTTACAGGGAGGTGGTCAGCCCCAGCATTTT. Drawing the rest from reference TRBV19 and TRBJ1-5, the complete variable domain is DGGITQSPKYLFRKEGQNVTLSCEQNLNHDAMYWYRQDPGQGLRLIYYSQIVNDFQKGDIAEGYSVSREKKESFPLTVTSAQKNPTAFYLCASTLQGGGQPQHFGDGTRLSIL.